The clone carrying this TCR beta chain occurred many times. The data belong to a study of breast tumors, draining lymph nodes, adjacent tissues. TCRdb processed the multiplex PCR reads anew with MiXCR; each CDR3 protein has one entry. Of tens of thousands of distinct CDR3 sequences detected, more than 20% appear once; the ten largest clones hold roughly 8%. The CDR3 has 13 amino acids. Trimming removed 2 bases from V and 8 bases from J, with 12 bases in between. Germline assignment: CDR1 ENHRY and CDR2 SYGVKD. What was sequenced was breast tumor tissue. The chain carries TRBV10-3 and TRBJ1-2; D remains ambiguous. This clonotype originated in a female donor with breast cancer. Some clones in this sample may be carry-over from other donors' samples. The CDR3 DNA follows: TGTGCCATCAGTGAGGAACCTAAAGGGGGCTACACCTTC. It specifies CAISEEPKGGYTF.